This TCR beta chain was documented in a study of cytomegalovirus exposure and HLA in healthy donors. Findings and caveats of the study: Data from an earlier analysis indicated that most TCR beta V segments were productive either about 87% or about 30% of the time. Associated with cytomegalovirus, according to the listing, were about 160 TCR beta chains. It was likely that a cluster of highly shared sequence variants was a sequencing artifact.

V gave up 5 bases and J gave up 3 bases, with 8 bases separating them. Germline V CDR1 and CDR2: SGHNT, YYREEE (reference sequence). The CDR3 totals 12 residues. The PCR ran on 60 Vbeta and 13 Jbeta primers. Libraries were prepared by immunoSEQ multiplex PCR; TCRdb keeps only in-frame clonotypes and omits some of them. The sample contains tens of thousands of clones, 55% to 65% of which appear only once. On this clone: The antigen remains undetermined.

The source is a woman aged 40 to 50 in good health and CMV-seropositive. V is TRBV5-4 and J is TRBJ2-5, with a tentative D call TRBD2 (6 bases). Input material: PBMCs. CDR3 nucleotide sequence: TGTGCCAGCAGATCGGGGGAAGAGACCCAGTACTTC. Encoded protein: CASRSGEETQYF.